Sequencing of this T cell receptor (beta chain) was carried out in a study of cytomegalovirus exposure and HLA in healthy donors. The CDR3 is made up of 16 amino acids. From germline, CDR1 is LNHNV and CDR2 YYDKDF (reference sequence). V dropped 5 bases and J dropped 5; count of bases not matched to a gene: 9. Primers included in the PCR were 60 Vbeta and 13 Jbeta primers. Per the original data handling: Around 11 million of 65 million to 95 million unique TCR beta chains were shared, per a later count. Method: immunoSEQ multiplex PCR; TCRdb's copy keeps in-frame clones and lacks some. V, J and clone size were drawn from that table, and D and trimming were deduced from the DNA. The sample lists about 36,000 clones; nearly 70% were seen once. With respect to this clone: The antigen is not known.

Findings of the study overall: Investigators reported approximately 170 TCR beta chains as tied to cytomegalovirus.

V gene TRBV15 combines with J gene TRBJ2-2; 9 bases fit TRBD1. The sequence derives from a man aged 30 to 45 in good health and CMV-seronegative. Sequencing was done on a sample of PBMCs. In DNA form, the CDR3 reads TGTGCCACCAGCCGCCGGGACAGGGTCAGGACCGGGGAGCTGTTTTTT. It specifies CATSRRDRVRTGELFF.